The rows below give T cell receptor beta chains drawn from one sample of a study of T-cell reconstitution after alpha-beta-depleted transplantation in children. Via MiXCR, TCRdb re-called the PCR reads, giving one row per CDR3 protein. The table has about 90,000 distinct CDR3 sequences, around 15% seen once. The sequenced sample was PBMCs, mostly from graft donor cells, obtained 180 days after TCRalphabeta/CD19-depleted stem cell transplant. The receptors here all came from a male patient aged 2 to 9 who had a stem cell transplant for acute lymphoblastic leukemia, so the T cells may come from the graft donor. Each CDR3 is given with its conserved first and last residue. A D gene is named only where the DNA matches it firmly. A clone size is listed for some rows: how often the clone was seen (once, few, many), or a class if it is expanded.

clone_size: .; j_call: TRBJ2-3; v_call: TRBV7-2; d_call: TRBD2; cdr3_aa: CASSFSGGRSTDTQYF; cdr3_nt: TGTGCCAGCAGCTTTAGCGGGGGAAGGAGCACAGATACGCAGTATTTT
clone_size: .; j_call: TRBJ2-6; v_call: TRBV6-2/TRBV6-3; d_call: TRBD2; cdr3_aa: CASSWPSSGAPSGANVLTF; cdr3_nt: TGTGCCAGCAGTTGGCCGTCTAGCGGGGCCCCGTCTGGGGCCAACGTCCTGACTTTC
clone_size: few; j_call: TRBJ2-1; v_call: TRBV7-9; d_call: .; cdr3_aa: CASSPRLESDEQFF; cdr3_nt: TGTGCCAGCAGCCCTAGACTAGAAAGTGATGAGCAGTTCTTC
clone_size: few; j_call: TRBJ2-5; v_call: TRBV2; d_call: .; cdr3_aa: CASSEDTGKTQYF; cdr3_nt: TGTGCCAGCAGTGAGGATACCGGGAAGACCCAGTACTTC
clone_size: few; j_call: TRBJ1-1; v_call: TRBV12-3/TRBV12-4; d_call: .; cdr3_aa: CASSGTWGEAFF; cdr3_nt: TGTGCCAGCAGTGGGACTTGGGGAGAAGCTTTCTTT
clone_size: .; j_call: TRBJ2-5; v_call: TRBV7-2; d_call: .; cdr3_aa: CASSLSPGEQETQYF; cdr3_nt: TGTGCCAGCAGCTTATCTCCGGGGGAACAAGAGACCCAGTACTTC
clone_size: .; j_call: TRBJ2-2; v_call: TRBV5-1; d_call: .; cdr3_aa: CPSSLAAGSNTGELFF; cdr3_nt: TGCCCCAGCAGCTTGGCCGCGGGCTCGAACACCGGGGAGCTGTTTTTT
clone_size: .; j_call: TRBJ2-7; v_call: TRBV12-3/TRBV12-4; d_call: .; cdr3_aa: CASSFEGRGEQYF; cdr3_nt: TGTGCCAGCAGTTTCGAGGGCCGGGGCGAGCAGTACTTC
clone_size: .; j_call: TRBJ2-3; v_call: TRBV12-3/TRBV12-4; d_call: TRBD2; cdr3_aa: CASSRAGGSTDTQYF; cdr3_nt: TGTGCCAGCAGTAGAGCGGGGGGAAGCACAGATACGCAGTATTTT
clone_size: .; j_call: TRBJ2-7; v_call: TRBV5-1; d_call: TRBD1; cdr3_aa: CASSSLPDRVHEQYF; cdr3_nt: TGCGCCAGCAGCTCCCTACCGGACAGGGTCCACGAGCAGTACTTC
clone_size: many; j_call: TRBJ1-5; v_call: TRBV4-2; d_call: TRBD1; cdr3_aa: CASSQYSGAGGRNQPQHF; cdr3_nt: TGTGCCAGCAGCCAGTACTCGGGGGCAGGGGGCCGCAATCAGCCCCAGCATTTT
clone_size: few; j_call: TRBJ1-1; v_call: TRBV29-1; d_call: TRBD1; cdr3_aa: CSAPREGAGTEAFF; cdr3_nt: TGCAGCGCTCCAAGGGAGGGGGCAGGCACTGAAGCTTTCTTT
clone_size: .; j_call: TRBJ1-1; v_call: TRBV10-3; d_call: .; cdr3_aa: CAISESSPGPMNTEAFF; cdr3_nt: TGTGCCATCAGTGAGTCGAGTCCGGGTCCCATGAACACTGAAGCTTTCTTT
clone_size: .; j_call: TRBJ1-2; v_call: TRBV7-9; d_call: TRBD1; cdr3_aa: CASSLPGQKLYGYTF; cdr3_nt: TGTGCCAGCAGCTTACCGGGACAGAAGCTTTATGGCTACACCTTC